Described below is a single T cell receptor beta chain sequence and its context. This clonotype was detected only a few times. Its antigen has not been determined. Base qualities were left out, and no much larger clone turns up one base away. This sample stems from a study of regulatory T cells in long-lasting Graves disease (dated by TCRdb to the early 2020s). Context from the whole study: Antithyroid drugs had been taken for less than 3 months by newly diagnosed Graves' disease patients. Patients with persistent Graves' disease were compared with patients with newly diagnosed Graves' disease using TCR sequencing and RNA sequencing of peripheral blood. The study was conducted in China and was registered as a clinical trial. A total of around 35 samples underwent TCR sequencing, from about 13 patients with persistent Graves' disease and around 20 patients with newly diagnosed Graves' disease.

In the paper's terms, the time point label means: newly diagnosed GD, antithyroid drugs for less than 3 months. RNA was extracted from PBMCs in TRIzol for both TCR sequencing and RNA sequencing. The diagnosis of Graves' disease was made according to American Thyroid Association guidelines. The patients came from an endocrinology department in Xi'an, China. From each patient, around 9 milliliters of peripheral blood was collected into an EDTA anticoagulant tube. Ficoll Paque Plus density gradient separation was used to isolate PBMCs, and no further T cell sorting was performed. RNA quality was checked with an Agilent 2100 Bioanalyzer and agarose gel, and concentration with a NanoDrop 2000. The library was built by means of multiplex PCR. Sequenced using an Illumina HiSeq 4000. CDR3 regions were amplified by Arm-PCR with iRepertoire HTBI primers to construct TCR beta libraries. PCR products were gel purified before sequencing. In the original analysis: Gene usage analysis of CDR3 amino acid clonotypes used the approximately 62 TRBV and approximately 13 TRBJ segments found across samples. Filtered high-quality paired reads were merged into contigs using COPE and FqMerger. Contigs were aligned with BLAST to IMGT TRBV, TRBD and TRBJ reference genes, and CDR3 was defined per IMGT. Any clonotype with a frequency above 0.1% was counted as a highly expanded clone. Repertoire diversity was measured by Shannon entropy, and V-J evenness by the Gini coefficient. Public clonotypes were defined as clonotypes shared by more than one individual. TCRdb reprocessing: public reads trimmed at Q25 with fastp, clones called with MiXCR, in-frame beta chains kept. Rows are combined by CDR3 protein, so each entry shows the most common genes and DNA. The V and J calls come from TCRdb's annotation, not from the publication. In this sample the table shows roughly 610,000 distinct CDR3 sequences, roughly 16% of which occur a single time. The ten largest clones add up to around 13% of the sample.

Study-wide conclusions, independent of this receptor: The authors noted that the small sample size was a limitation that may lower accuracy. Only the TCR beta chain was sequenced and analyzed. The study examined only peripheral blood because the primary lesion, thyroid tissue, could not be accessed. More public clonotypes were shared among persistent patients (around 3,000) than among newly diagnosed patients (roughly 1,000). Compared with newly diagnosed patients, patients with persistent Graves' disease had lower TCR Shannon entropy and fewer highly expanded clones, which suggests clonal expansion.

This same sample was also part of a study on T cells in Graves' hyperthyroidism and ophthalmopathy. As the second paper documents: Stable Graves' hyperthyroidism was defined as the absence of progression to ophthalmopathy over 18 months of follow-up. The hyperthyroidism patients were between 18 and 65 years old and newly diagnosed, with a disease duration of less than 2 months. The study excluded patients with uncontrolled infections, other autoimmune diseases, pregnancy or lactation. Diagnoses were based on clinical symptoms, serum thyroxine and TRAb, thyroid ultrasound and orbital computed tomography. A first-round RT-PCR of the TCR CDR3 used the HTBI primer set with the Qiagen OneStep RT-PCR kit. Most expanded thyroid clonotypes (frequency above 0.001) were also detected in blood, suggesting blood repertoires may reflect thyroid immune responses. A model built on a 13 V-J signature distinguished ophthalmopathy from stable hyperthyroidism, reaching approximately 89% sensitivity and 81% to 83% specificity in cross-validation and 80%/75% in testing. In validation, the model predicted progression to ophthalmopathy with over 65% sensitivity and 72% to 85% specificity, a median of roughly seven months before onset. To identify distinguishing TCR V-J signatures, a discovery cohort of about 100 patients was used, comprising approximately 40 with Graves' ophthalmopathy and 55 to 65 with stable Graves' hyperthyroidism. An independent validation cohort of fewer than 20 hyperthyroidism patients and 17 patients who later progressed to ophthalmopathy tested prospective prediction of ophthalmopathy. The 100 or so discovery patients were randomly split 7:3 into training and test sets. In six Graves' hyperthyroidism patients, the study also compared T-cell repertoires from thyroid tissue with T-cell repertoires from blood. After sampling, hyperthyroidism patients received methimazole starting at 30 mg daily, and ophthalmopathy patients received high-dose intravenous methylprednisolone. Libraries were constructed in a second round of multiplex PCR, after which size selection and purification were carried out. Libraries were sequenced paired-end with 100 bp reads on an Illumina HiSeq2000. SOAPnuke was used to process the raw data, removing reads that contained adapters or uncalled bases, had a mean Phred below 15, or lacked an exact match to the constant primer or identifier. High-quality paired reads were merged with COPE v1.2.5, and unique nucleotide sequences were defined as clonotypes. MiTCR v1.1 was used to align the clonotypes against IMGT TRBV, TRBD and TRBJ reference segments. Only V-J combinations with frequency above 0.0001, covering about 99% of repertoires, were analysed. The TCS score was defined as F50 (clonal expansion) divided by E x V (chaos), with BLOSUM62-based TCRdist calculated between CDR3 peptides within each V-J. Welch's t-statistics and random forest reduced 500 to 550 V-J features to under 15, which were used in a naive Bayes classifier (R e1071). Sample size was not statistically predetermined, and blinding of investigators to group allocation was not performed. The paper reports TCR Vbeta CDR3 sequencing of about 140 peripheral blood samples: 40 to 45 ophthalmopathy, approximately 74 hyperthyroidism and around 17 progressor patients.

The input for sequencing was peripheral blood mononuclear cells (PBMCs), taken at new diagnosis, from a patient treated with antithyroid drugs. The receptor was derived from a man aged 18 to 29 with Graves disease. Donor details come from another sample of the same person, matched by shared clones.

The bases read TGCAGTGCTAGAGATTTTAGTTCGAACGGGGAGCTGTTTTTT. Its coded protein is CSARDFSSNGELFF. This receptor chain uses TRBV20-1 and TRBJ2-2; there is no confident call for the D gene. The CDR3, cysteine through phenylalanine, is 14 amino acids long. Of the read, only the CDR3 DNA is kept; its 42 bases are in frame from base 1. Relative to germline, V is 0 bases shorter and J is 7 bases shorter, with 12 bases between their ends. CDR1 DFQATT and CDR2 SNEGSKA are derived from the germline V gene (reference sequence).